The 9 T cell receptor beta chains given below trace back to one sample, sequenced in a study of breast tumors, draining lymph nodes, adjacent tissues (dated by TCRdb to about 2016). The axillary draining lymph nodes of breast cancer patients were the source of the lymph node samples. Library prep was done by multiplex PCR. The reads were generated on an Illumina HiSeq 2000. The public reads were quality trimmed at Q25 with fastp and then assembled into clones with MiXCR by TCRdb, keeping productive beta chains. Rows with one shared CDR3 protein collapse into an entry with the most common genes and DNA. This sample comprises approximately 130,000 distinct CDR3 sequences, 21% of them detected only once. The leading ten clones occupy 2% to 2.5% of the sample. Material for sequencing was axillary lymph node tissue. The source is a female donor with breast cancer. Some clones in this sample may be carry-over from other donors' samples.

This chain joins TRBV7-3 and TRBJ2-1, with 10 bases that match TRBD2. Germline-derived CDR1 and CDR2 are SGHTA and FQGTGA. V dropped 2 bases and J dropped 8; count of bases not matched to a gene: 12. The CDR3 contains 17 residues. CDR3 bases: TGTGCCAGCAGCTTAGGGGACCCGGGACTAGCGATGGATGAGCAGTTCTTC. Translation gives CASSLGDPGLAMDEQFF.

As regards this clonotype: This could be a read error, since a much larger clone is one nucleotide away. The chain employs TRBV15 and TRBJ2-3; D is ambiguous. The CDR3 is 12 amino acids. CDR1 LNHNV and CDR2 YYDKDF come from the germline V gene (reference sequence). CDR3 in amino acids: CATSRDKYTRYF. In nucleotides, the CDR3 is TGTGCCACCAGCAGAGATAAGTACACGCGGTATTTT.

This clonotype was recorded many times. The V and J genes are TRBV24-1 and TRBJ2-3, with D perhaps matching TRBD1 (6 bases). Germline V lookup: CDR1 KGHDR, CDR2 SFDVKD. This CDR3 region has 14 residues. V was trimmed by 3 bases and J by 6 bases, leaving 12 bases between them. The CDR3: CATSDQQGLDTQYF. The CDR3 coding sequence is TGTGCCACCAGTGATCAACAGGGCTTGGATACGCAGTATTTT.

In this sample, this clonotype turned up a few times. The J gene is TRBJ1-3, the V gene TRBV6-1, with D possibly TRBD1 on 5 matching bases. The germline V gene encodes CDR1 MNHNS and CDR2 SASEGT. CDR3 length equals 15 residues. V lost 2 bases and J lost 6, with 14 bases in between. CDR3 in amino acids: CASSERQGRPNTIYF. For the CDR3, the DNA is TGTGCCAGCAGTGAAAGGCAGGGCCGGCCAAACACCATATATTTT.

As for this clonotype: A single base separates this from a much larger clone, so it may be a read error. The chain is built from TRBV14 and TRBJ2-3; 9 bases match TRBD2. CDR3 size: 14 residues. CDR1 is SGHDN and CDR2 is FVKESK in the germline V gene. The CDR3 region has the DNA TGTGTCAGCAGCCTGGGACTAGCTTGGGATACGCAGTATTTT. As protein: CVSSLGLAWDTQYF. Based on the CDR3 plus reference TRBV14 and TRBJ2-3, the full variable domain is EAGVTQFPSHSVIEKGQTVTLRCDPISGHDNLYWYRRVMGKEIKFLLHFVKESKQDESGMPNNRFLAERTGGTYSTLKVQPAELEDSGVYFCVSSLGLAWDTQYFGPGTRLTVL.

V usage is TRBV12-3 or TRBV12-4 and J usage is TRBJ2-4; weak D call: TRBD2 (7 bases). Trimming stripped 4 bases from V and 6 bases from J, with 19 bases between. There are 16 residues in the CDR3. The CDR3 sequence: CASSSTSGGALNIQYF. The CDR3 DNA sequence: TGTGCCAGCAGTTCGACTAGTGGGGGGGCCCTAAACATTCAGTACTTC.

About this clonotype itself: An end of the junction does not agree with germline; a read error may underlie this. The chain uses TRBV27 and TRBJ2-7; the D gene could be TRBD1 or TRBD2 (5 bases each). This CDR3 spans 14 amino acids. Germline V CDR1 and CDR2: MNHEY, SMNVEV (reference sequence). CDR3 nucleotides: TGTGCCAGCAGCCTGGACTCTAGGGGCTACGAGCGGTACTTC. This sequence encodes CASSLDSRGYERYF.

This clonotype was detected ten times or more. The chain employs TRBV20-1 and TRBJ1-5, with 10 bases identical to TRBD1. The J segment lost 0 bases and the V segment lost 1 base, leaving 9 bases of the junction unmatched. The CDR3 runs to 18 residues. CDR1 DFQATT and CDR2 SNEGSKA come from the germline V gene (reference sequence). The CDR3 sequence is CSARGPGQGIYSNQPQHF. Written as DNA, the CDR3 is TGCAGTGCTAGAGGCCCGGGACAGGGGATTTATAGCAATCAGCCCCAGCATTTT.

This clonotype was counted a few times. This sequence joins TRBV9 and TRBJ2-5; D gene ambiguous. Trimming left V 4 bases short and J 2 bases short, with 21 bases between. The CDR3 has 17 amino acids. The V gene's germline CDR1 is SGDLS and CDR2 YYNGEE. This CDR3 is CASSSPLTDTQQETQYF. The CDR3 nucleotides are TGTGCCAGCAGCTCCCCCCTTACAGATACTCAACAAGAGACCCAGTACTTC.